The 17 T cell receptor beta chains in this list originate from one sample, sequenced in a study of T cell repertoires in cytomegalovirus infection. TCRdb passed the reads through MiXCR, listing each CDR3 protein once. The sample carries under 450,000 distinct CDR3 sequences, nearly 35% recorded once. These receptors' antigens are unknown. The sequenced sample was cultured PBMCs, obtained from culture after CMV antigen stimulation. Receptor source: a human donor in good health (CMV status not recorded). Some clones in this sample may be carry-over from other donors' samples.

This clonotype was observed a few times. The V gene is TRBV7-9, the J gene TRBJ2-5; TRBD2 matches at 7 bases. The CDR3 length is 16 residues. The V gene's germline CDR1 is SEHNR and CDR2 FQNEAQ (reference sequence). Trimming cost V 5 bases and J 0 bases; bases outside gene matches: 9. Here the CDR3 DNA reads TGTGCCAGCAGCCGGTCACGGGGACTAAACCAAGAGACCCAGTACTTC. Its translation is CASSRSRGLNQETQYF.

The CDR3 is CASSTPNWGAEAFF. CDR3 coding DNA: TGTGCCAGCAGCACACCAAATTGGGGGGCTGAAGCTTTCTTT. The chain couples TRBV7-4 to TRBJ1-1; TRBD1 might be the D (5 bases). The CDR3 has 14 amino acids. V gave up 5 bases and J gave up 6 bases, with 16 bases separating them. Germline CDR1 reads SGHVT; CDR2 reads SQSDAQ. Full variable domain (rest looked up from reference TRBV7-4 and TRBJ1-1): GAGVSQSPRYKVAKRGRDVALRCDSISGHVTLYWYRQTLGQGSEVLTYSQSDAQRDKSGRPSGRFSAERPERSVSTLKIQRTEQGDSAVYLCASSTPNWGAEAFFGQGTRLTVV.

This clonotype was recorded many times. The chain is built from TRBV7-2 and TRBJ2-3, with D uncertain. With 6 bases removed from V and 6 bases from J, the gap between germline ends came to 7 bases. CDR3 length: 11 residues. Per germline, CDR1 SGHTA and CDR2 FQGNSA. As DNA, the CDR3 is TGTGCCAGCAGTTTAAGGGATACGCAGTATTTT. Translating gives CASSLRDTQYF.

This chain uses TRBV12-3 or TRBV12-4 with TRBJ1-3; a weak D match, TRBD1 (5 bases). V dropped 4 bases and J dropped 0 bases, with 13 bases sitting between them. The CDR3 loop spans 16 amino acids. DNA of the CDR3: TGTGCCAGCAGTTCGGAGGGGTTCATCTCTGGAAACACCATATATTTT. Amino acid sequence: CASSSEGFISGNTIYF.

This chain joins TRBV12-3 or TRBV12-4 and TRBJ1-4; perhaps TRBD1 as D (6 bases). V dropped 5 bases and J dropped 5 bases, with 12 bases sitting between them. The CDR3 spans 14 residues. The CDR3 reads CASSPRQGNEKLFF. The CDR3 DNA reads TGTGCCAGCAGTCCGCGTCAGGGGAATGAAAAACTGTTTTTT.

The chain joins TRBV3-1 to TRBJ1-2, with a weak D call TRBD1 (5 bases). CDR1 is LGHDT, CDR2 YNNKEL, per germline (reference sequence). The germline V and J ends were trimmed by 5 bases and 3 bases, with 13 bases remaining between them. The CDR3 is 14 residues long. The CDR3 DNA follows: TGTGCCAGCAGCGTCAGGGCTACCGACTATGGCTACACCTTC. Residues: CASSVRATDYGYTF.

This clonotype was seen a handful of times. The chain combines TRBV2 with TRBJ2-2; 12 bases line up with TRBD2. V was pared by 3 bases and J by 5 bases, with 1 base of the junction left unmatched. Germline lookup yields CDR1 SNHLY and CDR2 FYNNEI. CDR3 size: 15 residues. The DNA for the CDR3 is TGTGCCAGCAGTGAGACTAGCGGGAGTACCGGGGAGCTGTTTTTT. The encoded protein is CASSETSGSTGELFF. The full variable domain, rest sourced from reference TRBV2 and TRBJ2-2, is EPEVTQTPSHQVTQMGQEVILRCVPISNHLYFYWYRQILGQKVEFLVSFYNNEISEKSEIFDDQFSVERPDGSNFTLKIRSTKLEDSAMYFCASSETSGSTGELFFGEGSRLTVL.

This chain joins TRBV20-1 and TRBJ1-5, with TRBD1 as a possible D gene (5 bases). Germline lookup yields CDR1 DFQATT and CDR2 SNEGSKA (reference sequence). V was clipped by 4 bases and J by 3 bases, with 10 bases between them. The CDR3 is 13 amino acids. This CDR3 reads CSATGGDNQPQHF. CDR3 in DNA: TGCAGTGCTACGGGGGGAGACAATCAGCCCCAGCATTTT.

Only a few counts were recorded for this clonotype. V and J are TRBV6-2 or TRBV6-3 and TRBJ2-1; TRBD2 matches at 8 bases. This CDR3 is built from 16 residues. CDR1 is MNHEY and CDR2 is SVGEGT in the germline V gene. V was pared by 6 bases and J by 0 bases, with 7 bases of the junction left unmatched. CDR3 DNA sequence: TGTGCCAGCAGCTACGCTACTAGCGGCTCCTACAATGAGCAGTTCTTC. This encodes CASSYATSGSYNEQFF.

This clonotype was seen only a few times. The V and J genes are TRBV5-4 and TRBJ1-2; no clear D. This CDR3 spans 19 amino acids. The ends were cut back, 0 bases at V and 2 bases at J, with 23 bases in the middle. Germline values: CDR1 SGHNT, CDR2 YYREEE (reference sequence). CDR3 bases: TGTGCCAGCAGCTTGGCATTTCCCAGGCCCACACAAACGAACTATGGCTACACCTTC. Its translation: CASSLAFPRPTQTNYGYTF.

This clonotype showed up just a few times. The chain joins TRBV7-9 to TRBJ1-3, with a weak D call TRBD1 (5 bases). The germline CDR1 and CDR2 sequences are SEHNR and FQNEAQ (reference sequence). Deletions cut 5 bases from V and 5 bases from J, with 19 bases between. This CDR3 contains 16 residues. The CDR3 spells CASSPDDTGYRNTIYF. The CDR3 DNA reads as TGTGCCAGCAGCCCGGATGATACAGGCTATAGAAACACCATATATTTT.

The chain links TRBV7-6 to TRBJ2-3; 11 nucleotides agree with TRBD2. Germline V gene data show CDR1 as SGHVS and CDR2 as FNYEAQ. CDR3 length: 17 residues. J lost 4 bases, V lost 5 bases, and 11 bases had no gene match. CDR3 amino acids: CASSLMGTSGRPDTQYF. DNA for the CDR3: TGTGCCAGCAGCCTAATGGGCACTAGCGGGAGACCAGATACGCAGTATTTT.

The genes are TRBV25-1 and TRBJ2-1, with 14 bases matching TRBD2. This CDR3 has 16 residues. Trimming removed 2 bases from V and 4 bases from J; junction bases left unmatched: 1. CDR1 MGHDK and CDR2 SYGVNS come from the germline V gene. The CDR3 loop is CASSERLAGGYNEQFF. Written as DNA, the CDR3 is TGTGCCAGCAGTGAACGACTAGCGGGAGGGTACAATGAGCAGTTCTTC.

The chain carries TRBV10-3 and TRBJ2-7; 9 nucleotides match TRBD1. The germline CDR1 and CDR2 sequences are ENHRY and SYGVKD. V shed 10 bases and J 0 bases; nucleotides not matched to a gene: 4. The CDR3 totals 13 residues. The DNA of the CDR3 is TGTGCCACCAGACAGGGGGACTCCTACGAGCAGTACGTC. Its protein is CATRQGDSYEQYV.

The genes are TRBV4-3 and TRBJ2-1; 7 bases agree with TRBD2. The germline CDR1 and CDR2 sequences are LGHNA and YSLEER. Losses at the gene ends were 0 bases for V and 6 bases for J; bases not matched to a gene: 5. The CDR3 has 15 amino acids. This CDR3 reads CASSQDGDYRNEQFF. CDR3 coding DNA: TGCGCCAGCAGCCAAGATGGGGACTACCGCAATGAGCAGTTCTTC.

The sample holds a few counts of this clonotype. The chain recombines TRBV19 with TRBJ2-4; D is possibly TRBD2 (7 bases). Trimming cost V 5 bases and J 5 bases, with 13 bases left between them. Germline loops: CDR1 LNHDA, CDR2 SQIVND (reference sequence). The CDR3 is 14 residues long. The CDR3 loop is CASSSREGENIQYF. CDR3 nucleotides: TGTGCCAGTAGTTCGAGGGAGGGGGAAAACATTCAGTACTTC. The complete variable domain, with remaining parts taken from reference TRBV19 and TRBJ2-4, reads DGGITQSPKYLFRKEGQNVTLSCEQNLNHDAMYWYRQDPGQGLRLIYYSQIVNDFQKGDIAEGYSVSREKKESFPLTVTSAQKNPTAFYLCASSSREGENIQYFGAGTRLSVL.

This clonotype was seen a few times. V and J are TRBV6-6 and TRBJ2-1; no firm D call. Germline V gene data show CDR1 as MNHNY and CDR2 as SVGAGI (reference sequence). Trimming cost V 0 bases and J 2 bases, with 11 bases left between them. The CDR3 length is 16 residues. CDR3 DNA: TGTGCCAGCAGTTACTCATGGGGTTCTGCCTACAATGAGCAGTTCTTC. Translating gives CASSYSWGSAYNEQFF.